A single sample gave rise to the 13 T cell receptor beta chains below, sequenced in a study of long-term antiretroviral therapy in people with HIV. The assay used was immunoSEQ (version v3.0), run at survey level. TCRdb's table, derived via immunoSEQ multiplex PCR, lists solely in-frame clones and lacks some. The sample consists of some 28,000 clones, 80% of them appearing once. This specimen was unsorted PBMCs, taken 0.3 years after starting antiretroviral therapy. All receptors come from a man between 35 and 55 years old with HIV.

The J gene is TRBJ1-1, the V gene TRBV14, with D tentatively TRBD1 (5 bases). The germline gives CDR1 SGHDN, CDR2 FVKESK. V was trimmed by 4 bases and J by 6 bases, leaving 18 bases between them. The CDR3 length is 15 residues. CDR3 residues: CASSRNRLGVSEAFF. The CDR3 DNA follows: TGTGCCAGCAGCCGCAACAGGTTAGGAGTCTCTGAAGCTTTCTTT.

This chain connects TRBV6-6 to TRBJ2-1, with 7 positions matching TRBD2. Germline V gene lookup returns CDR1 MNHNY and CDR2 SVGAGI (reference sequence). V shed 5 bases, J shed 3 bases, and the junction held 4 bases outside the gene matches. CDR3 size: 14 residues. For the CDR3, the DNA is TGTGCCAGCAGTAACCGGGACTACTACAATGAGCAGTTCTTC. It codes for CASSNRDYYNEQFF.

This chain uses TRBV5-4 with TRBJ2-1; the D gene is possibly TRBD2 (6 bases). CDR3 length: 16 residues. Trimming shortened V by 6 bases and J by 5 bases, and 21 bases separated the two germline ends. From germline, CDR1 is SGHNT and CDR2 YYREEE (reference sequence). The CDR3 nucleotides are TGTGCCAGCACCCGGGGAAGTGCGGGACGCCACAATGAGCAGTTCTTC. Translation gives CASTRGSAGRHNEQFF. Filled out from reference TRBV5-4 and TRBJ2-1, the complete variable domain reads ETGVTQSPTHLIKTRGQQVTLRCSSQSGHNTVSWYQQALGQGPQFIFQYYREEENGRGNFPPRFSGLQFPNYSSELNVNALELDDSALYLCASTRGSAGRHNEQFFGPGTRLTVL.

This clone was seen once. V usage is TRBV5-1 and J usage is TRBJ1-2; 8 positions agree with TRBD1. From germline, CDR1 is SGHRS and CDR2 YFSETQ. This CDR3 is built from 13 residues. Germline trimming cut 4 bases from V and 8 bases from J; bases unmatched to any gene: 7. The CDR3 here is CASSTDRGGGYTF. The DNA for the CDR3 is TGCGCCAGCAGCACCGACAGGGGAGGCGGCTACACCTTC.

In its sample, this clone was seen a few times. The chain joins TRBV9 to TRBJ2-2; the D is unclear. Germline assignment: CDR1 SGDLS and CDR2 YYNGEE. The CDR3 extends over 14 amino acids. Trimming stripped 0 bases from V and 7 bases from J, with 10 bases between. CDR3 nucleotide sequence: TGTGCCAGCAGCGTAGACTCCCCCCACGGGGAGCTGTTTTTT. This gives the protein CASSVDSPHGELFF.

V gene TRBV7-2 combines with J gene TRBJ2-1; 12 bases line up with TRBD2. Germline values: CDR1 SGHTA, CDR2 FQGNSA. V gave up 5 bases and J gave up 16 bases; unmatched junction bases: 15. This CDR3 has 15 residues. This CDR3 reads CASSPRLAGDFSGFF. DNA of the CDR3: TGTGCCAGCAGCCCCCGACTAGCGGGGGATTTCTCGGGATTCTTC. Variable domain in full (rest from reference TRBV7-2 and TRBJ2-1): GAGVSQSPSNKVTEKGKDVELRCDPISGHTALYWYRQSLGQGLEFLIYFQGNSAPDKSGLPSDRFSAERTGGSVSTLTIQRTQQEDSAVYLCASSPRLAGDFSGFFGPGTRLTVL.

The chain recombines TRBV28 with TRBJ1-1; D is unresolved. V lost 6 bases, J lost 3 bases, and 11 bases lay in between. The CDR3 consists of 13 residues. Germline CDR1 MDHEN, CDR2 SYDVKM. The CDR3 loop reads CASRLDGYTEAFF. Written as DNA, the CDR3 is TGTGCCAGCAGGTTGGACGGATACACTGAAGCTTTCTTT.

The chain couples TRBV7-2 to TRBJ1-2, with 8 bases matching TRBD1. The CDR3 sequence is 14 residues long. CDR1 and CDR2 from the germline V gene are SGHTA and FQGNSA. The junction had 6 bases not matched to a gene; V was cut back by 5 bases and J by 4 bases. In DNA form, the CDR3 reads TGTGCCAGCAGCCCAAGGACAGGGTCCTATGGCTACACCTTC. This codes for CASSPRTGSYGYTF. Complete variable domain (other parts from reference TRBV7-2 and TRBJ1-2): GAGVSQSPSNKVTEKGKDVELRCDPISGHTALYWYRQSLGQGLEFLIYFQGNSAPDKSGLPSDRFSAERTGGSVSTLTIQRTQQEDSAVYLCASSPRTGSYGYTFGSGTRLTVV.

The chain links TRBV18 to TRBJ2-3, with 7 bases lining up with TRBD2. J was trimmed by 4 bases and V by 4 bases; bases with no gene match: 5. Germline assignment: CDR1 KGHSH and CDR2 LQKENI. The CDR3 runs 14 residues. In nucleotides, the CDR3 is TGTGCCAGCTCACTACCGACTAGCTCAGATACGCAGTATTTT. Translating it yields CASSLPTSSDTQYF. Supplemented by reference TRBV18 and TRBJ2-3, the full variable domain reads NAGVMQNPRHLVRRRGQEARLRCSPMKGHSHVYWYRQLPEEGLKFMVYLQKENIIDESGMPKERFSAEFPKEGPSILRIQQVVRGDSAAYFCASSLPTSSDTQYFGPGTRLTVL.

The chain couples TRBV5-1 to TRBJ2-3, with TRBD1 matching 11 bases. CDR1 is SGHRS, CDR2 YFSETQ, per germline. This CDR3 spans 16 amino acids. V gave up 2 bases and J gave up 4 bases; unmatched junction bases: 6. The chain's CDR3 is CASSFGQGAGADTQYF. CDR3 coding DNA: TGCGCCAGCAGCTTCGGACAGGGGGCAGGAGCAGATACGCAGTATTTT.

The V gene is TRBV27, the J gene TRBJ2-1; possible D gene TRBD2, 6 bases. The CDR3 has 17 amino acids. CDR1 MNHEY and CDR2 SMNVEV come from the germline V gene (reference sequence). Trimming cost V 5 bases and J 8 bases, with 25 bases left between them. CDR3: CASSPDLSAGSLDEQFF. The CDR3 DNA follows: TGTGCCAGCAGTCCCGATCTGTCCGCGGGGAGCCTAGATGAGCAGTTCTTC.

This clone was found once. The chain uses TRBV15 and TRBJ1-1; 7 nucleotides match TRBD1. The length of the CDR3 is 20 residues. Per the germline V gene, CDR1 is LNHNV and CDR2 is YYDKDF (reference sequence). V gave up 5 bases and J gave up 0 bases; unmatched junction bases: 21. This CDR3 reads CATSRPMTGHGDSLNTEAFF. As DNA, the CDR3 is TGTGCCACCAGCCGACCCATGACAGGGCACGGTGATTCCCTGAACACTGAAGCTTTCTTT.

V usage is TRBV4-1 and J usage is TRBJ2-3, with 8 bases fitting TRBD2. The V gene's germline CDR1 is MGHRA and CDR2 YSYEKL. CDR3 size: 18 residues. V trimming: 4 bases; J trimming: 1 base; junction bases outside the gene matches: 13. The CDR3 DNA sequence: TGCGCCAGCAGCCCTCAAGCGGGAGTGATTCCCGGCACAGATACGCAGTATTTT. This gives the protein CASSPQAGVIPGTDTQYF.